Sequencing of this TCR beta chain was carried out in a study of T cells in Graves' hyperthyroidism and ophthalmopathy (dated by TCRdb to between 2018 and 2021). About the full investigation: Peripheral blood samples were taken at initial diagnosis, before any treatment was given. TCR V-J signatures able to tell the groups apart were searched for in a discovery cohort of some 97 patients, of whom approximately 40 had Graves' ophthalmopathy and 57 had stable Graves' hyperthyroidism. Prospective prediction of ophthalmopathy was tested in an independent validation cohort of 18 to 20 hyperthyroidism patients and 17 patients who later progressed to ophthalmopathy. The 100 or so discovery patients were randomly split 7:3 into training and test sets. In about 6 Graves' hyperthyroidism patients, the study also compared T-cell repertoires from thyroid tissue with T-cell repertoires from blood. After blood sampling, hyperthyroidism patients were treated with methimazole at a starting dose of 30 mg daily, and ophthalmopathy patients were treated with high-dose intravenous methylprednisolone. The paper reports TCR Vbeta CDR3 sequencing of roughly 140 peripheral blood samples: over 40 ophthalmopathy, under 80 hyperthyroidism and 17 progressor patients.

About this clonotype itself: Its antigen is still unknown. There are no base qualities to consult, and no much larger clone falls within one base.

The germline V gene specifies SQVTM as CDR1 and ANQGSEA as CDR2. The CDR3 runs 13 amino acids, cysteine and phenylalanine included. Just CDR3 DNA is preserved here, 39 bases in frame from base 1. Trimming takes 6 bases off V and 4 bases off J; junction bases not matched to a gene: 6. Study-wide findings and limitations: Most expanded thyroid clonotypes (frequency above 0.001) were also found in blood, which suggests that blood repertoires may mirror thyroid immune responses. No statistical method was used to fix the sample size in advance, and group allocation was not hidden from the investigators. Ophthalmopathy was separated from stable hyperthyroidism by a 13 V-J signature model, with around 90% sensitivity and about 84% specificity obtained in cross-validation and 80%/75% obtained in testing. In validation, the model predicted progression to ophthalmopathy with roughly 66% sensitivity and 72% to 75% specificity, a median of around 6.6 months before onset.

A patient counted as having stable Graves' hyperthyroidism if no progression to ophthalmopathy occurred over 18 months of follow-up. Hyperthyroidism patients were newly diagnosed, with disease duration under 2 months, and aged 18 to 65 years. Any patient with an uncontrolled infection, another autoimmune disease, pregnancy or lactation was excluded. Clinical symptoms, serum thyroxine and TRAb, thyroid ultrasound, and orbital computed tomography formed the basis for the diagnoses. PBMCs were isolated from around 10 ml of fresh peripheral blood by Ficoll-Paque density gradient centrifugation. Trizol reagent was used to extract total RNA, and RNA quality was then checked on an Agilent 2100 Bioanalyzer. TCR beta CDR3 regions were amplified from RNA transcripts. For the first round of RT-PCR on the TCR CDR3, the HTBI primer set was used together with the Qiagen OneStep RT-PCR kit. The libraries were constructed in a second round of multiplex PCR and then size-selected and purified. Libraries were sequenced paired-end with 100 bp reads on an Illumina HiSeq2000. As for the authors' bioinformatics: SOAPnuke was used to process the raw data, with reads discarded if the reads contained adapters or uncalled bases, had a mean Phred below 15, or lacked an exact constant-primer or identifier match. High-quality paired reads were merged with COPE v1.2.5, and unique nucleotide sequences were defined as clonotypes. MiTCR v1.1 was used to align clonotypes to the IMGT TRBV, TRBD and TRBJ reference segments. The analysis included only V-J combinations with a frequency above 0.0001, which together covered more than 99% of the repertoires. The TCS score was defined as the ratio of F50 (clonal expansion) to E x V (chaos), calculated using BLOSUM62-based TCRdist between CDR3 peptides within each V-J. Welch's t-statistics and random forest reduced roughly 500 V-J features to about 12, which were used in a naive Bayes classifier (R e1071). Using fastp at Q25 and MiXCR, TCRdb reprocessed the public reads and kept productive beta chains. All rows with the same CDR3 protein become a single entry with the most common DNA and genes. What appears here as the V and J calls and clone size reflects TCRdb's work, not the paper's. For this sample the table gives around 690,000 distinct CDR3 sequences, of which 17% were detected only once. The ten largest clones take up about a sixth of the sample.

This chain joins TRBV29-1 to TRBJ1-5; 7 bases in the middle match TRBD1. The sequence was obtained from a man in his fifties with Graves' hyperthyroidism. Sequences were obtained from blood. The CDR3 region: CSVATGMNQPQHF. The DNA sequence reads TGCAGCGTAGCGACAGGGATGAATCAGCCCCAGCATTTT.